This T cell receptor beta chain was documented in a study of beta chain features in type 1 diabetes. What was sequenced were expressed TCRB transcripts, since all of the isolated RNA had been reverse transcribed. This table comes from immunoSEQ multiplex PCR, and its TCRdb copy is limited to in-frame clones, with some not included. The sample comprises 350,000 to 400,000 clones, more than 13% of which are singletons, and under 0.02% rests with the top ten. General study findings and limits: The naive, central memory and Treg TCRB repertoires looked more alike in patients than they did in healthy donors.

A remark on this clone: The antigen is undetermined.

Per the germline V gene, CDR1 is SGDLS and CDR2 is YYNGEE. V shed 2 bases, J shed 5 bases, and the junction held 15 bases outside the gene matches. This CDR3 region has 18 residues. This TCR came from a young woman in good health. The sample was naive CD4+ T cells from blood. The V gene is TRBV9, the J gene TRBJ2-1; 8 bases agree with TRBD2. The CDR3 DNA reads TGTGCCAGCAGCGTCGGGGGGGGAGGGGACACCGGTCACAATGAGCAGTTCTTC. This sequence encodes CASSVGGGGDTGHNEQFF.